This record concerns one T cell receptor beta chain sequence. This record comes from a study of blood T cell repertoires in COVID-19. Study overall: The analysed material was cDNA or gDNA that came from T cells, B-cell-depleted T cells, or PBMCs.

The CDR3 sequence is 13 residues long. V lost 6 bases to trimming and J lost 6 bases; unmatched junction nucleotides: 2. Germline V gene data show CDR1 as MNHEY and CDR2 as SMNVEV (reference sequence). Original handling: The assay estimated nucleated cells by amplifying reference gene primers. Clones were read by immunoSEQ multiplex PCR, and TCRdb kept only the in-frame ones, dropping some. The DNA gave D and trimming, while V, J and clone size come from that table. This sample yields about 90,000 clones, of which 77% are seen a single time; roughly 10% belongs to the top ten. The V and J genes are TRBV27 and TRBJ1-5; 10 bases match TRBD1. The sequence derives from a woman older than 75 with acute or convalescent COVID-19. Sequences were obtained from peripheral blood. This chain's CDR3 is CASSWDRGQPQHF. CDR3 nucleotide sequence: TGTGCCAGCAGCTGGGACAGGGGTCAGCCCCAGCATTTT.